The rows below give T cell receptor beta chains drawn from one sample of a study of blood T cell repertoires in COVID-19. This table comes from immunoSEQ multiplex PCR, and its TCRdb copy is limited to in-frame clones, with some not included. The sample has around 150,000 clones; 70% to 85% are singletons. Specimen: peripheral blood. The receptor source for this set is a woman between 35 and 50 years old with COVID-19, enrolled during active disease. Both conserved end residues are part of each CDR3. Each record gives: clone size, J gene, V gene, D gene, CDR3 DNA, CDR3 protein. A D gene is named only where the DNA matches it firmly. The listing skips clone size in some rows; elsewhere it reads once, few, many or a size class.

abundance: NA; j_gene: TRBJ2-4; v_gene: TRBV2; d_gene: TRBD2; CDR3nt: TGTGCCAGCAGGGGAGGGTCGGGGTTAACCAAAAACATTCAGTACTTC; CDR3aa: CASRGGSGLTKNIQYF
abundance: NA; j_gene: TRBJ1-1; v_gene: TRBV28; d_gene: TRBD1; CDR3nt: TGTGCCAGCAGCCATAGGACAGGGGAGGCCGCTTTCTTT; CDR3aa: CASSHRTGEAAFF
abundance: once; j_gene: TRBJ2-1; v_gene: TRBV9; d_gene: TRBD1; CDR3nt: TGTGCCAGCAGCGTAGATGGACAGGACTACAATGAGCAGTTCTTC; CDR3aa: CASSVDGQDYNEQFF
abundance: NA; j_gene: TRBJ2-7; v_gene: TRBV28; d_gene: NA; CDR3nt: TGTGCCAGCAGTTTGAGGCAGTACGAGCAGTACTTC; CDR3aa: CASSLRQYEQYF
abundance: NA; j_gene: TRBJ1-2; v_gene: TRBV27; d_gene: TRBD1; CDR3nt: TGTGCCAGCGGACAGGGGGCAAATGGCTACACCTTC; CDR3aa: CASGQGANGYTF
abundance: NA; j_gene: TRBJ1-2; v_gene: TRBV30; d_gene: NA; CDR3nt: TGTGCCTCGGTCCTCGGGGGGCCCTTTAGTGGCTACACCTTC; CDR3aa: CASVLGGPFSGYTF
abundance: NA; j_gene: TRBJ1-2; v_gene: TRBV30; d_gene: NA; CDR3nt: TGTGCCTGGAGTGTAATAGGGGGTAGTGGCTACACCTTC; CDR3aa: CAWSVIGGSGYTF
abundance: NA; j_gene: TRBJ2-7; v_gene: TRBV13; d_gene: TRBD1; CDR3nt: TGTGCCAGCAGCAGGTGGGACAGTTCCTACGAGCAGTACTTC; CDR3aa: CASSRWDSSYEQYF
abundance: NA; j_gene: TRBJ1-2; v_gene: TRBV28; d_gene: NA; CDR3nt: TGTGCCAGCAGTTTATCCGGGGGGAACGATGGCTACACCTTC; CDR3aa: CASSLSGGNDGYTF
abundance: NA; j_gene: TRBJ2-1; v_gene: TRBV30; d_gene: NA; CDR3nt: TGTGCCTGGAGCGGAGGTACAGGGCGAAATGAGCAGTTCTTC; CDR3aa: CAWSGGTGRNEQFF
abundance: NA; j_gene: TRBJ2-1; v_gene: TRBV6-6; d_gene: NA; CDR3nt: TGTGCCAGCAGTTACGGGCTGTCTGAGCAGTTCTTC; CDR3aa: CASSYGLSEQFF
abundance: NA; j_gene: TRBJ2-1; v_gene: TRBV19; d_gene: TRBD2; CDR3nt: TGTGCCAGTAGTAGCGGGGGGGCTGGTAATGAGCAGTTCTTC; CDR3aa: CASSSGGAGNEQFF
abundance: NA; j_gene: TRBJ1-1; v_gene: TRBV12-3/TRBV12-4; d_gene: NA; CDR3nt: TGTGCCAGCAGTTTAGCGGGACATGAAGCTTTCTTT; CDR3aa: CASSLAGHEAFF
abundance: NA; j_gene: TRBJ2-7; v_gene: TRBV28; d_gene: TRBD1; CDR3nt: TGTGCCAGCAATGGACAGGGGATAATCTACGAGCAGTACTTC; CDR3aa: CASNGQGIIYEQYF
abundance: few; j_gene: TRBJ1-2; v_gene: TRBV5-4; d_gene: TRBD1; CDR3nt: TGTGCCAGCAGCTCCTCCGGGACAGGGGGCTATGGCTACACCTTC; CDR3aa: CASSSSGTGGYGYTF
abundance: NA; j_gene: TRBJ1-2; v_gene: TRBV27; d_gene: NA; CDR3nt: TGTGCCAGCAGTTTTCGGGGATCGGATTATGGCTACACCTTC; CDR3aa: CASSFRGSDYGYTF
abundance: NA; j_gene: TRBJ1-6; v_gene: TRBV14; d_gene: NA; CDR3nt: TGTGCCAGCAGGAGTTCTTATAATTCACCCCTCCACTTT; CDR3aa: CASRSSYNSPLHF
abundance: NA; j_gene: TRBJ1-6; v_gene: TRBV7-2; d_gene: TRBD1; CDR3nt: TGTGCCAGCAGCCCTCGGGCGACAGGGGTTAATTCACCCCTCCACTTT; CDR3aa: CASSPRATGVNSPLHF
abundance: NA; j_gene: TRBJ1-6; v_gene: TRBV10-3; d_gene: NA; CDR3nt: TGTGCCATCTCACCAGACAGGAGACCCCTCCACTTT; CDR3aa: CAISPDRRPLHF
abundance: NA; j_gene: TRBJ1-1; v_gene: TRBV12-3/TRBV12-4; d_gene: TRBD1; CDR3nt: TGTGCCAGCAGTTTTGCAGGGGGCACTGAAGCTTTCTTT; CDR3aa: CASSFAGGTEAFF
abundance: NA; j_gene: TRBJ2-1; v_gene: TRBV5-1; d_gene: NA; CDR3nt: TGCGCCAGCAGCATCCGGGGTACTCGCAATGAGCAGTTCTTC; CDR3aa: CASSIRGTRNEQFF
abundance: NA; j_gene: TRBJ2-2; v_gene: TRBV10-3; d_gene: NA; CDR3nt: TGTGCCATCAGAGGAGGGGTCGGGACCGGGGAGCTGTTTTTT; CDR3aa: CAIRGGVGTGELFF
abundance: NA; j_gene: TRBJ2-1; v_gene: TRBV19; d_gene: NA; CDR3nt: TGTGCCAGCGGACAGAGCTCCTACAATGAGCAGTTCTTC; CDR3aa: CASGQSSYNEQFF
abundance: once; j_gene: TRBJ1-6; v_gene: TRBV30; d_gene: NA; CDR3nt: TGTGCCTGGAGCCGATCCCGGACGGGAAGCTCCTATAATTCACCCCTCCACTTT; CDR3aa: CAWSRSRTGSSYNSPLHF
abundance: NA; j_gene: TRBJ2-1; v_gene: TRBV11-2; d_gene: TRBD1; CDR3nt: TGTGCCAGCAGCTTTAGGGCAGGGGGCGGACGCAATGAGCAGTTCTTC; CDR3aa: CASSFRAGGGRNEQFF
abundance: NA; j_gene: TRBJ1-2; v_gene: TRBV5-8; d_gene: NA; CDR3nt: TGTGCCAGCAGCTCACCGGGAATTCCCTATGGCTACACCTTC; CDR3aa: CASSSPGIPYGYTF
abundance: NA; j_gene: TRBJ1-2; v_gene: TRBV19; d_gene: NA; CDR3nt: TGTGCCAGTAGAATACAGGGATATGGCTACACCTTC; CDR3aa: CASRIQGYGYTF
abundance: NA; j_gene: TRBJ1-5; v_gene: TRBV19; d_gene: TRBD1; CDR3nt: TGTGCCAGTAGTTTACTCCGGGACAGACCTCAGCATTTT; CDR3aa: CASSLLRDRPQHF
abundance: NA; j_gene: TRBJ2-3; v_gene: TRBV2; d_gene: NA; CDR3nt: TGTGCCAGCCACTCCCGGGGTAGGCTAGATACGCAGTATTTT; CDR3aa: CASHSRGRLDTQYF